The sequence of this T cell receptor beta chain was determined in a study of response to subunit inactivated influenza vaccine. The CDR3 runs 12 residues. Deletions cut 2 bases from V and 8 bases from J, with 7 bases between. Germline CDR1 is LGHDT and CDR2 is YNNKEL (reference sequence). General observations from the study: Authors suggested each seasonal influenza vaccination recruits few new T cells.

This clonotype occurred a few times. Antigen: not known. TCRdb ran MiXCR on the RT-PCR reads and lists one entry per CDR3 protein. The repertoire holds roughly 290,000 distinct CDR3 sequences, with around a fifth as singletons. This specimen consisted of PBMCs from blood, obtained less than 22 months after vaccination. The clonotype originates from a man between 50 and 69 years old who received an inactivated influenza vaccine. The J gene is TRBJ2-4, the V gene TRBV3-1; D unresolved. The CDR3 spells CASSQTSYIQYF. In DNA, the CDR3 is TGTGCCAGCAGCCAAACATCATACATTCAGTACTTC.